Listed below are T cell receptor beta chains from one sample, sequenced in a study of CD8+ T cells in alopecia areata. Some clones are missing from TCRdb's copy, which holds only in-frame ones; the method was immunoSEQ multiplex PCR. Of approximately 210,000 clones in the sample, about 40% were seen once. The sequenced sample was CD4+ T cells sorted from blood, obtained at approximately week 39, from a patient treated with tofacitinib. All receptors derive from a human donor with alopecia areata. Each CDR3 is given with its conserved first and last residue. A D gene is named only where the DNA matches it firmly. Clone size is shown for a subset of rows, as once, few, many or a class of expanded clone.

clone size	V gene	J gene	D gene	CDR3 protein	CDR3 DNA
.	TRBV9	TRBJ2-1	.	CASSPVPNEQFF	TGTGCCAGCAGCCCCGTGCCAAATGAGCAGTTCTTC
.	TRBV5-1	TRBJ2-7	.	CASSFASEYEQYF	TGCGCCAGCAGCTTTGCTAGCGAGTACGAGCAGTACTTC
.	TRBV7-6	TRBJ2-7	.	CASSLGDFPYEQYF	TGTGCCAGCAGCTTAGGGGACTTTCCCTACGAGCAGTACTTC
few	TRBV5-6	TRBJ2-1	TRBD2	CASSLTSGSNEQFF	TGTGCCAGCAGCTTAACTAGCGGGAGCAATGAGCAGTTCTTC
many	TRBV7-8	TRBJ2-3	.	CASSRSGDTQYF	TGTGCCAGCAGCCGGAGTGGAGATACGCAGTATTTT
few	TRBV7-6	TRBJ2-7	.	CASSFPGGGSEQYF	TGTGCCAGCAGCTTCCCGGGGGGCGGGTCGGAGCAGTACTTC
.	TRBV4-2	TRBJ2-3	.	CASSQDYVRILTDTQYF	TGTGCCAGCAGCCAAGACTACGTCAGAATCCTCACAGATACGCAGTATTTT
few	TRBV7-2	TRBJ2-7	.	CASSLASGGSQQYF	TGTGCCAGCAGCTTAGCGTCGGGGGGCTCCCAGCAGTACTTC
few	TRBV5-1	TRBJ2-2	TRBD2	CASSLTGLAVNTGELSF	TGCGCCAGCAGCTTGACGGGACTAGCGGTGAACACCGGGGAGCTGTCTTTT
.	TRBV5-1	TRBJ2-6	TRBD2	CASSLGLAGVTGANVLTF	TGCGCCAGCAGCTTGGGACTAGCGGGAGTCACTGGGGCCAACGTCCTGACTTTC
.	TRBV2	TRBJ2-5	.	CASTFSQETQYF	TGTGCCAGTACATTCAGCCAAGAGACCCAGTACTTC
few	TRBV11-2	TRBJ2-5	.	CASSLRQTSQETQYF	TGTGCCAGCAGCTTACGCCAGACTAGCCAAGAGACCCAGTACTTC
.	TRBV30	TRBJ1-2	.	CAWGQLYGYTF	TGTGCCTGGGGACAGCTATATGGCTACACCTTC
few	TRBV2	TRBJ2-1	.	CASRGDHNEQFF	TGTGCCAGCAGAGGAGACCACAATGAGCAGTTCTTC
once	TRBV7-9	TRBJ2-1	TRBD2	CASSPLGKAGGPNNEQFF	TGTGCCAGCAGCCCCCTGGGGAAAGCGGGAGGCCCCAACAATGAGCAGTTCTTC
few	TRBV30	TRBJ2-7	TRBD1	CARSSGQGDEQYF	TGTGCCAGATCAAGCGGACAGGGCGACGAGCAGTACTTC
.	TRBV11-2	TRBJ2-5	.	CASSLARKTQYF	TGTGCCAGCAGCTTAGCTCGCAAGACCCAGTACTTC